The T cell receptor beta chain under discussion was sequenced for a study of CD8+ T cells in alopecia areata. The CDR3 runs to 13 residues. CDR1 is SGHDT and CDR2 is FRDEAV in the germline V gene. This clone has just a few counts. The gene names given are mouse names. The read is 4 residues too short to cover the CDR3 end, so that end is filled in from the germline J gene. Other DNA sequences in the same sample also yield this CDR3. Investigators isolated RNA and reverse transcribed it into cDNA to act as the sequencing template. The protocol was immunoSEQ multiplex PCR, while the TCRdb copy is restricted to in-frame clones and leaves out a portion. Reported are more than 90,000 clones, none seen only once; the ten largest carry less than 20%.

The TCR was taken from a C3H/HeJ mouse with alopecia areata. The MHC haplotype of this mouse line is H2-k. V usage is TRBV14 and J usage is TRBJ2-1; 9 nucleotides agree with TRBD1. Sequenced material: lesional skin. The part of the CDR3 DNA that was read is TGTGCCAGCAGCCCCGACAGGGGGGCT. The encoded protein is CASSPDRGA. The complete CDR3 protein is CASSPDRGAEQFF.